Below, one T cell receptor beta chain is given with its context. Antigen specificity is unknown. The data stem from a study of cytotoxic CD8 clonotypes in ibrutinib-treated CLL. Study-wide points: Clonality measured at baseline exceeded age-matched healthy donors, tracking circulating CD8+ T-cell counts. Clonotypes that were public were uncommon, and they contracted or stayed stable on treatment.

The sequencing depth, 1 in 200,000 to 1 in 1 million T cells, was the target. Clones were read by immunoSEQ multiplex PCR, and TCRdb kept only the in-frame ones, dropping some. The repertoire holds about 120,000 clones, about 53% seen once, with about 40% in the top ten. The receptor's source is a human donor with chronic lymphocytic leukemia. The sample in question was PBMCs, obtained after 24 months of ibrutinib treatment.

This CDR3 is CASSSRDFLTDTQYF. The CDR3, as DNA: TGTGCCAGCAGCTCCCGGGACTTCCTCACAGATACGCAGTATTTT. The chain combines TRBV5-6 with TRBJ2-3; perhaps TRBD2 as D (6 bases). The CDR3 is 15 residues long. Germline CDR1 is SGHDT and CDR2 is YYEEEE. The ends were cut back, 3 bases at V and 2 bases at J, with 13 bases in the middle.